This TCR beta chain was captured by sequencing in a study of blood T cell repertoires in COVID-19 (dated by TCRdb to the early 2020s). General notes on the study: The collaborator samples originated in the United States, Italy and Spain and spanned the acute and convalescent phases of COVID-19. The prospective study material was composed of cDNA or gDNA derived from T cells, B-cell-depleted T cells, or PBMCs. The dataset comprised deeply sampled blood TCRbeta repertoires from subjects exposed to, actively infected with, or recovered from COVID-19. The repertoires were made available in a free public database intended to serve as a resource for research on the immune response to SARS-CoV-2. Samples were obtained from the ongoing ImmuneRACE study (first 160 participants) and from about 1,300 subjects provided by 6 global collaborators. The sample metadata nearly always contained a de-identified subject ID, COVID-19 status, age in years and sex. HLA class I and class II types, where available, came from metadata supplied by the sample provider rather than from assay-based typing. What the work shows at the level of the full study, not this receptor alone: How much clinical and demographic metadata was included differed by source and by participant, and the metadata was provided uncurated.

In its sample, this clone was seen once. Its antigen has not been determined. It has no much larger one-base neighbor in the sample; base qualities were not kept. TCRbeta CDR3 regions were amplified from genomic DNA using the immunoSEQ Assay, a bias-controlled multiplex PCR. The authors' pipeline ran thus. Within the assay, amplification of reference gene primers was used to estimate how many nucleated cells each sample contained. Sequence reads were collapsed and filtered to measure the absolute abundance of every unique TCRbeta CDR3 rearrangement. For each sample, productive Simpson clonality was calculated as the square root of Simpson's diversity index over productive rearrangements. TCRdb re-hosts the immuneACCESS table, in-frame sequences only. Its copies lack some clones; in the studies checked, an unresolved V gene accounts for under half of them, and the cause for the rest is not known. The DNA was the basis for D and trimming; V, J and clone size are from that table. Recorded for this sample are over 80,000 clones; 80% to 90% of them occurred a single time. The ten largest clones take up roughly 8.9% of the sample.

V lost 3 bases and J lost 5 bases, and the count of bases not matched to a germline gene is 7. CDR1 and CDR2 (ENHRY, SYGVKD) derive from the germline V gene. The CDR3 starts with the cysteine, ends with the phenylalanine, and has 16 residues. Only the CDR3 portion is preserved as DNA: 48 bases, with reading frame beginning at the first base. The collaborating institutions used their own protocols to collect whole blood in K2EDTA tubes. Collaborator samples were shipped for TCRbeta analysis as frozen whole blood, isolated PBMCs, or DNA extracted from either sample type. Sequencing used peripheral blood. In this chain, TRBV10-3 is recombined with TRBJ2-5, and 12 junction bases match TRBD1. This receptor was identified in a man between 45 and 60 years old with acute or convalescent COVID-19. The DNA is as follows: TGTGCCATCAGTGATTCGGGGACAGGGGGCACCGAGACCCAGTACTTC. Its product reads: CAISDSGTGGTETQYF.